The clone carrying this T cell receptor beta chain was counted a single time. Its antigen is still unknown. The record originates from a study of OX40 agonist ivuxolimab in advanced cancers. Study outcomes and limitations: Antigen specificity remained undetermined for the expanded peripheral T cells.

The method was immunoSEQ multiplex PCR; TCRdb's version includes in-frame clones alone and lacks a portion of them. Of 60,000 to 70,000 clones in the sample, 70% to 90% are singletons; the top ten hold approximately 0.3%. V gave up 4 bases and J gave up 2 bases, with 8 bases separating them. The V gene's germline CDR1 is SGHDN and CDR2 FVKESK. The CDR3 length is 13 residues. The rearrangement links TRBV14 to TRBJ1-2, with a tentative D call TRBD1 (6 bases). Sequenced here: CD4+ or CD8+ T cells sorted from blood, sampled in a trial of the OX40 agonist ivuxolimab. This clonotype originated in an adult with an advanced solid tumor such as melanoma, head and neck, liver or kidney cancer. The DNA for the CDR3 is TGTGCCAGCAGCCGAGGGACAAACTATGGCTACACCTTC. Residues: CASSRGTNYGYTF. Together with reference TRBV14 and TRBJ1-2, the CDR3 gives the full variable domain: EAGVTQFPSHSVIEKGQTVTLRCDPISGHDNLYWYRRVMGKEIKFLLHFVKESKQDESGMPNNRFLAERTGGTYSTLKVQPAELEDSGVYFCASSRGTNYGYTFGSGTRLTVV.